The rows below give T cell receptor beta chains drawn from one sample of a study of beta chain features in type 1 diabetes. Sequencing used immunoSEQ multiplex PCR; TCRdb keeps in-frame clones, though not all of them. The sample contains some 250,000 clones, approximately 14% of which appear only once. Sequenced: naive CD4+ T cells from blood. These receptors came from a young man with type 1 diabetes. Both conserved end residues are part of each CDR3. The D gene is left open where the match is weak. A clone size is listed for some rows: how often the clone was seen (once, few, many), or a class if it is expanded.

CDR3nt: TGTGCCAGTAGTCGGGGGGAAGGGGTCCGCGAGCAGTACTTC; CDR3aa: CASSRGEGVREQYF; v_gene: TRBV19; j_gene: TRBJ2-7; d_gene: TRBD2; abundance: few
CDR3nt: TGTGCCAGCAGCTTCTATGCGGGGGACGAGCAGTACTTC; CDR3aa: CASSFYAGDEQYF; v_gene: TRBV7-9; j_gene: TRBJ2-7; d_gene: TRBD2; abundance: few
CDR3nt: TGTGCCAGCAGCTTTGGGCTAGCGGGATTCGAGACCCAGTACTTC; CDR3aa: CASSFGLAGFETQYF; v_gene: TRBV11-2; j_gene: TRBJ2-5; d_gene: TRBD2; abundance: once
CDR3nt: TGTGCCAGCAGCACAGGGGTAGCGGAGTACAATGAGCAGTTCTTC; CDR3aa: CASSTGVAEYNEQFF; v_gene: TRBV7-2; j_gene: TRBJ2-1; d_gene: -; abundance: many
CDR3nt: TGTGCCAGCAGCTTAGGGACTAGCGGCCTTCGAAGTGAGCAGTTCTTC; CDR3aa: CASSLGTSGLRSEQFF; v_gene: TRBV7-9; j_gene: TRBJ2-1; d_gene: TRBD2; abundance: few
CDR3nt: TGTGCCAGCAGCCCGGGACTCAACACAGATACGCAGTATTTT; CDR3aa: CASSPGLNTDTQYF; v_gene: TRBV7-2; j_gene: TRBJ2-3; d_gene: -; abundance: few
CDR3nt: TGTGCCAGCAGCTTAGGCGACAGGGATCTGGTCGAGCAGTACTTC; CDR3aa: CASSLGDRDLVEQYF; v_gene: TRBV7-9; j_gene: TRBJ2-7; d_gene: TRBD1; abundance: few
CDR3nt: TGTGCCAGCAGCTTAGCGGTGGGACTAGCGGGCACAGATACGCAGTATTTT; CDR3aa: CASSLAVGLAGTDTQYF; v_gene: TRBV7-9; j_gene: TRBJ2-3; d_gene: TRBD2; abundance: -
CDR3nt: TGTGCCGGAACAGATCTGAACACTGAAGCTTTCTTT; CDR3aa: CAGTDLNTEAFF; v_gene: TRBV30; j_gene: TRBJ1-1; d_gene: -; abundance: -
CDR3nt: TGTGCCAGCTCACGACAGGGGGCGGACTATGGCTACACCTTC; CDR3aa: CASSRQGADYGYTF; v_gene: TRBV18; j_gene: TRBJ1-2; d_gene: TRBD1; abundance: few
CDR3nt: TGCGCCAGCGGGCGGACAGGGGGATCCTACGAGCAGTACTTC; CDR3aa: CASGRTGGSYEQYF; v_gene: TRBV5-1; j_gene: TRBJ2-7; d_gene: TRBD1; abundance: -
CDR3nt: TGCGCCAGCAGCTCGACAGGGTTGGGTAACACCGGGGAGCTGTTTTTT; CDR3aa: CASSSTGLGNTGELFF; v_gene: TRBV5-1; j_gene: TRBJ2-2; d_gene: TRBD1; abundance: few
CDR3nt: TGCGCCAGCAGCCAAGAGGGGAACAGGGGAAGGGAGACCCAGTACTTC; CDR3aa: CASSQEGNRGRETQYF; v_gene: TRBV4-1; j_gene: TRBJ2-5; d_gene: TRBD1; abundance: few
CDR3nt: TGTGCCAGTAGTATTGGCGCAGGGAACACTGAAGCTTTCTTT; CDR3aa: CASSIGAGNTEAFF; v_gene: TRBV19; j_gene: TRBJ1-1; d_gene: -; abundance: few
CDR3nt: TGTGCCAGTAGTGGGGGCCAATACAATGAGCAGTTCTTC; CDR3aa: CASSGGQYNEQFF; v_gene: TRBV19; j_gene: TRBJ2-1; d_gene: -; abundance: -
CDR3nt: TGTGCCAGCAGCGCCGGGACAGGGATAGGGAACACTGAAGCTTTCTTT; CDR3aa: CASSAGTGIGNTEAFF; v_gene: TRBV11-2; j_gene: TRBJ1-1; d_gene: TRBD1; abundance: few
CDR3nt: TGCGCCAGCAGCCAAGGCGGGAGGAGGAATGAGCAGTTCTTC; CDR3aa: CASSQGGRRNEQFF; v_gene: TRBV4-1; j_gene: TRBJ2-1; d_gene: TRBD2; abundance: few
CDR3nt: TGTGCCAGCAGCCGCCAGGGGGCTGGAAATCAGCCCCAGCATTTT; CDR3aa: CASSRQGAGNQPQHF; v_gene: TRBV7-9; j_gene: TRBJ1-5; d_gene: TRBD1; abundance: -
CDR3nt: TGCGCCAGCAGCACCCGACAGGGTTTGGACGAGCAGTACTTC; CDR3aa: CASSTRQGLDEQYF; v_gene: TRBV4-1; j_gene: TRBJ2-7; d_gene: TRBD1; abundance: few
CDR3nt: TGTGCCAGCATCCTAGACTCGGGGGTGTTTTTT; CDR3aa: CASILDSGVFF; v_gene: TRBV11-2; j_gene: TRBJ2-2; d_gene: -; abundance: -
CDR3nt: TGTGCCTGGAGCCTTAACTCTGGAAACACCATATATTTT; CDR3aa: CAWSLNSGNTIYF; v_gene: TRBV30; j_gene: TRBJ1-3; d_gene: -; abundance: -
CDR3nt: TGCAGTGCTAGTAAGCAGGGAGAAGCTTTCTTT; CDR3aa: CSASKQGEAFF; v_gene: TRBV20-1; j_gene: TRBJ1-1; d_gene: -; abundance: few